These 31 T cell receptor beta chains came from one sample sequenced in a study of T cell responses to AZD1222 COVID-19 vaccine. Some clones are missing from TCRdb's copy, which holds only in-frame ones; the method was immunoSEQ multiplex PCR. The sample contains over 110,000 clones, just over 90% of which appear only once. This material consisted of peripheral blood, taken on day 0 of AZD1222 vaccination. The receptors shown here come from an adult in good health.

The chain recombines TRBV6-5 with TRBJ2-7, with TRBD2 as a possible D gene (5 bases). The CDR3 has 15 amino acids. The germline gives CDR1 MNHEY, CDR2 SVGAGI. Trimming stripped 2 bases from V and 2 bases from J, with 13 bases between. The CDR3 DNA follows: TGTGCCAGCAGTTACGCAGGAGGATCAACCTACGAGCAGTACTTC. Encoded protein: CASSYAGGSTYEQYF.

As concerns this clone: Other DNA sequences in the sample encode the same CDR3. This rearrangement joins TRBV5-1 to TRBJ1-2; weak D call: TRBD1 (6 bases). CDR1 and CDR2 from the germline V gene are SGHRS and YFSETQ. This CDR3 is 14 amino acids long. V was clipped by 2 bases and J by 0 bases, with 8 bases between them. The CDR3 DNA reads TGCGCCAGCAGCTTAGGACAGTCTAACTATGGCTACACCTTC. Its protein product is CASSLGQSNYGYTF. The whole variable domain, remainder taken from reference TRBV5-1 and TRBJ1-2, is KAGVTQTPRYLIKTRGQQVTLSCSPISGHRSVSWYQQTPGQGLQFLFEYFSETQRNKGNFPGRFSGRQFSNSRSEMNVSTLELGDSALYLCASSLGQSNYGYTFGSGTRLTVV.

The genes are TRBV5-5 and TRBJ2-3; 9 bases fit TRBD2. Germline V gene data show CDR1 as SGHKS and CDR2 as YYEKEE (reference sequence). This CDR3 is 16 amino acids long. V dropped 1 base and J dropped 4; count of bases not matched to a gene: 7. CDR3 region: CASSLYSGSGSDTQYF. In nucleotides, the CDR3 is TGTGCCAGCAGCTTGTATAGCGGGAGTGGTTCAGATACGCAGTATTTT.

The rearrangement uses TRBV24-1 and TRBJ2-3, with 9 bases that match TRBD1. Germline CDR1 is KGHDR and CDR2 is SFDVKD. V dropped 4 bases and J dropped 2; count of bases not matched to a gene: 15. CDR3 length: 19 residues. The DNA for the CDR3 is TGTGCCACCAGTGACCCGGGGACAGGGTCAGGGGGTCCCACAGATACGCAGTATTTT. Translating it yields CATSDPGTGSGGPTDTQYF.

V gene TRBV11-2 combines with J gene TRBJ2-3; D is perhaps TRBD1 or TRBD2 (5 bases each). This CDR3 is 16 amino acids long. Trimming stripped 5 bases from V and 2 bases from J, with 17 bases between. The germline V gene has CDR1 SGHAT and CDR2 FQNNGV. The chain's CDR3 is CASSMKFGGYTDTQYF. Written as DNA, the CDR3 is TGTGCCAGCAGCATGAAATTTGGGGGTTACACAGATACGCAGTATTTT.

The rearrangement uses TRBV11-1 and TRBJ2-2; TRBD1 is a possible D gene (7 bases). The CDR3 has 16 residues. With 3 bases removed from V and 0 bases from J, the gap between germline ends came to 11 bases. CDR1 and CDR2 from the germline V gene are SGHAT and FQDESV (reference sequence). CDR3 sequence (DNA): TGTGCCAGCAGCTTGCGGGACAGTACGAACACCGGGGAGCTGTTTTTT. This translates into CASSLRDSTNTGELFF.

The J gene is TRBJ2-1, the V gene TRBV3-1 (or the pseudogene TRBV3-2), with D hard to call. V was trimmed by 0 bases and J by 0 bases, leaving 6 bases between them. Germline CDR1 reads LGHDT; CDR2 reads YNNKEL (reference sequence). CDR3 size: 15 residues. DNA of the CDR3: TGTGCCAGCAGCCAAGAGGCGAGCTCCTACAATGAGCAGTTCTTC. Its translation is CASSQEASSYNEQFF.

In nucleotides, the CDR3 is TGTGCCAGCAGCCGCGGACTAATCCGCGCCAATGAGCAGTTCTTC. This encodes CASSRGLIRANEQFF. V gene TRBV4-2 combines with J gene TRBJ2-1; maybe TRBD2 (6 bases). This CDR3 comprises 15 residues. The V end was cut by 4 bases, the J end by 6 bases, with 16 bases between. The germline gives CDR1 LGHNA, CDR2 YNFKEQ.

V is TRBV25-1 and J is TRBJ1-3; no clear D. The CDR3 runs 12 residues. Trimming cost V 3 bases and J 4 bases, with 4 bases left between them. Germline assignment: CDR1 MGHDK and CDR2 SYGVNS. The CDR3 reads CASSERGNTIYF. CDR3 bases: TGTGCCAGCAGTGAGCGGGGAAACACCATATATTTT.

J is TRBJ2-1 and V is TRBV29-1; D could derive from TRBD1 or TRBD2 (7 bases each). CDR1 SQVTM and CDR2 ANQGSEA come from the germline V gene. This CDR3 comprises 12 residues. The germline V and J ends were trimmed by 6 bases and 7 bases, with 13 bases remaining between them. The CDR3 DNA is TGCAGCGTCAGGGGGGGAGGAAATGAGCAGTTCTTC. Protein sequence: CSVRGGGNEQFF.

Here the CDR3 DNA reads TGTGCCAGCAGGGGGGACGAGAACCTCTACACCTTC. Its protein is CASRGDENLYTF. The V gene is TRBV2, the J gene TRBJ1-2; weak D call: TRBD1 (5 bases). Trimming removed 6 bases at V and 10 bases at J, with 15 bases between. The CDR3 has 12 residues. Germline CDR1 SNHLY, CDR2 FYNNEI. The full variable domain, in which reference TRBV2 and TRBJ1-2 provide the parts outside the CDR3, is EPEVTQTPSHQVTQMGQEVILRCVPISNHLYFYWYRQILGQKVEFLVSFYNNEISEKSEIFDDQFSVERPDGSNFTLKIRSTKLEDSAMYFCASRGDENLYTFGSGTRLTVV.

The chain is built from TRBV7-9 and TRBJ2-5; a weak D match, TRBD2 (6 bases). This CDR3 has 16 amino acids. Trimming stripped 4 bases from V and 5 bases from J, with 20 bases between. The germline V gene has CDR1 SEHNR and CDR2 FQNEAQ (reference sequence). The chain's CDR3 is CASSWDPGVVSETQYF. CDR3 coding DNA: TGTGCCAGCAGCTGGGATCCGGGGGTTGTTTCTGAGACCCAGTACTTC.

This chain joins TRBV24-1 and TRBJ2-7; D perhaps matches TRBD2 (6 bases). CDR1 is KGHDR, CDR2 SFDVKD, per germline. V lost 4 bases and J lost 2, with 11 bases in between. The CDR3 spans 14 residues. In nucleotides, the CDR3 is TGTGCCACCAGTGACCTGACTAGAACCTACGAGCAGTACTTC. It specifies CATSDLTRTYEQYF.

The chain uses TRBV18 and TRBJ2-1; no definite D call. The CDR3 covers 16 residues. Germline CDR1 KGHSH, CDR2 LQKENI. V lost 1 base and J lost 2, with 12 bases in between. The CDR3 DNA reads TGTGCCAGCTCACCACGCGTGGGTCAGACCTACAATGAGCAGTTCTTC. Translated, it gives CASSPRVGQTYNEQFF.

The chain carries TRBV7-7 and TRBJ2-5; 7 bases match TRBD2. With 5 bases clipped from V and 4 bases from J, the junction kept 7 bases outside the gene matches. CDR1 SSHAT and CDR2 FNYEAQ come from the germline V gene (reference sequence). The CDR3 has 14 residues. The CDR3 protein is CASSASGGLETQYF. Written as DNA, the CDR3 is TGTGCCAGCAGCGCGTCGGGAGGTTTAGAGACCCAGTACTTC.

This clone is a singleton in its sample. This sequence joins TRBV7-6 and TRBJ2-1; D is ambiguous. The CDR3 contains 13 residues. V lost 1 base to trimming and J lost 6 bases, with 7 bases between them. Per germline, CDR1 SGHVS and CDR2 FNYEAQ. Here the CDR3 reads CASSLVSFNEQFF. In DNA, the CDR3 is TGTGCCAGCAGCTTAGTTAGTTTCAATGAGCAGTTCTTC.

The rearrangement joins TRBV5-1 to TRBJ1-1; perhaps TRBD1 as D (6 bases). The V gene's germline CDR1 is SGHRS and CDR2 YFSETQ. Trimming took 6 bases from V and 2 from J, leaving 17 bases between them. This CDR3 contains 15 residues. CDR3 protein: CASMTLGAGNTEAFF. Written as DNA, the CDR3 is TGCGCCAGCATGACCTTGGGGGCGGGAAACACTGAAGCTTTCTTT.

The chain links TRBV27 to TRBJ2-1; a weak D match, TRBD1 (5 bases). The CDR3 totals 16 residues. The V end lost 1 base, the J end lost 2 bases, and 12 bases lay between the germline ends. Germline-derived CDR1 and CDR2 are MNHEY and SMNVEV (reference sequence). The CDR3, as DNA: TGTGCCAGCAGTTTATATCAGGGTAGTCCCTACAATGAGCAGTTCTTC. This codes for CASSLYQGSPYNEQFF.

Worth noting for this clone: The germline gene is not matched at one end of the junction; a read error may be the cause. This chain joins TRBV5-1 and TRBJ2-1, with 11 bases fitting TRBD2. The CDR3 extends over 17 amino acids. The germline gives CDR1 SGHRS, CDR2 YFSETQ. CDR3 residues: CASSLGRLAGTYNERFF. The CDR3 bases are TGCGCCAGCAGCTTGGGAAGACTAGCGGGGACCTACAATGAGCGGTTCTTC.

This chain links TRBV7-3 with TRBJ2-2; D call uncertain. V lost 5 bases, J lost 6 bases, and 10 bases lay in between. Germline-derived CDR1 and CDR2 are SGHTA and FQGTGA. This CDR3 region has 13 residues. CDR3 sequence: CASSLRKAGELFF. The CDR3 DNA reads as TGTGCCAGCAGCCTAAGGAAGGCCGGGGAGCTGTTTTTT.

The chain employs TRBV18 and TRBJ1-5, with a possible D match to TRBD1 (5 bases). CDR1 and CDR2 from the germline V gene are KGHSH and LQKENI. The CDR3 covers 13 residues. V shed 4 bases and J shed 5 bases, with 9 bases lying between them. In nucleotides, the CDR3 is TGTGCCAGCTCACGGGGCGGGGATCAGCCCCAGCATTTT. It encodes CASSRGGDQPQHF.

This chain joins TRBV27 and TRBJ2-3; either TRBD1 or TRBD2 may supply D (6 bases each). The CDR3 consists of 14 residues. Germline V gene lookup returns CDR1 MNHEY and CDR2 SMNVEV (reference sequence). The germline V and J ends were trimmed by 5 bases and 4 bases, with 13 bases remaining between them. DNA of the CDR3: TGTGCCAGCAGTCACTCGGGGGCGTCAGATACGCAGTATTTT. It specifies CASSHSGASDTQYF.

The chain carries TRBV6-2 or TRBV6-3 and TRBJ1-3; tentatively, D is TRBD1 (6 bases). The V gene lost 4 bases and the J gene lost 0 bases, with 10 bases spanning the gap. Looked up from germline, CDR1 is MNHEY and CDR2 is SVGEGT. The CDR3 loop spans 15 amino acids. CDR3 nucleotide sequence: TGTGCCAGCAGTTTTGGACAGAGCTCTGGAAACACCATATATTTT. Translating it yields CASSFGQSSGNTIYF.

This clone was seen only once. This chain uses TRBV7-2 with TRBJ2-7; tentatively, D is TRBD1 (6 bases). The CDR3 is 15 amino acids. V dropped 2 bases and J dropped 0 bases, with 11 bases sitting between them. Per germline, CDR1 SGHTA and CDR2 FQGNSA. The CDR3 protein is CASSLSWDNSYEQYF. The CDR3 region has the DNA TGTGCCAGCAGCTTATCCTGGGACAACTCCTACGAGCAGTACTTC.

This sequence joins TRBV6-5 and TRBJ2-3; 13 positions match TRBD2. The CDR3 is made up of 15 amino acids. Germline CDR1 MNHEY, CDR2 SVGAGI. J was trimmed by 6 bases and V by 2 bases; bases with no gene match: 2. CDR3 amino acids: CASSYGLAGVDTQYF. CDR3 nucleotides: TGTGCCAGCAGTTACGGACTAGCGGGGGTCGATACGCAGTATTTT.

The rearrangement links TRBV28 to TRBJ1-2; 7 bases line up with TRBD1. This CDR3 comprises 15 residues. CDR1 and CDR2 from the germline V gene are MDHEN and SYDVKM. Trimming removed 5 bases from V and 4 bases from J; junction bases left unmatched: 10. The CDR3 is CASSQGAAGGYGYTF. The CDR3 DNA follows: TGTGCCAGCAGTCAGGGTGCCGCAGGGGGCTATGGCTACACCTTC.

This clone was counted only a few times. This sequence joins TRBV7-9 and TRBJ1-1, with a tentative D call TRBD1 (6 bases). Germline-derived CDR1 and CDR2 are SEHNR and FQNEAQ (reference sequence). This CDR3 spans 14 amino acids. V was trimmed by 5 bases and J by 4 bases, leaving 14 bases between them. CDR3 amino acids: CASSLDSGSTEAFF. Here the CDR3 DNA reads TGTGCCAGCAGCCTGGACAGCGGGAGCACTGAAGCTTTCTTT.

This chain joins TRBV4-2 and TRBJ1-6; D is uncertain. CDR3 length: 14 residues. The V end lost 0 bases, the J end lost 10 bases, and 10 bases lay between the germline ends. The germline gives CDR1 LGHNA, CDR2 YNFKEQ. CDR3 DNA sequence: TGTGCCAGCAGCCAAGACGAATTAGCGTCACCCCTCCACTTT. It is translated as CASSQDELASPLHF.

J is TRBJ2-1 and V is TRBV4-3; 7 nucleotides align to TRBD2. The V and J ends lost 0 bases and 0 bases, in that order; junction bases with no gene match: 5. The CDR3 totals 17 residues. Looked up from germline, CDR1 is LGHNA and CDR2 is YSLEER. The CDR3 sequence is CASSQDPRTSSYNEQFF. The DNA of the CDR3 is TGCGCCAGCAGCCAAGATCCGCGGACTAGCTCCTACAATGAGCAGTTCTTC.

The gene calls are TRBV11-2 and TRBJ2-5, with 8 positions matching TRBD2. CDR1 and CDR2 from the germline V gene are SGHAT and FQNNGV. The CDR3 has 16 amino acids. V was clipped by 3 bases and J by 5 bases; unmatched bases: 11. The CDR3 is CASSLGGTGGPETQYF. In DNA, the CDR3 is TGTGCCAGCAGCTTGGGTGGAACGGGAGGGCCTGAGACCCAGTACTTC.

The gene calls are TRBV5-5 and TRBJ2-7; D is perhaps TRBD1 (5 bases). The V end lost 0 bases, the J end lost 2 bases, and 15 bases lay between the germline ends. There are 16 residues in the CDR3. The germline V gene has CDR1 SGHKS and CDR2 YYEKEE (reference sequence). The CDR3 loop reads CASSLAGQGLPYEQYF. CDR3 nucleotide sequence: TGTGCCAGCAGCTTGGCCGGGCAGGGCCTCCCCTACGAGCAGTACTTC. Drawing the rest from reference TRBV5-5 and TRBJ2-7, the complete variable domain is DAGVTQSPTHLIKTRGQQVTLRCSPISGHKSVSWYQQVLGQGPQFIFQYYEKEERGRGNFPDRFSARQFPNYSSELNVNALLLGDSALYLCASSLAGQGLPYEQYFGPGTRLTVT.